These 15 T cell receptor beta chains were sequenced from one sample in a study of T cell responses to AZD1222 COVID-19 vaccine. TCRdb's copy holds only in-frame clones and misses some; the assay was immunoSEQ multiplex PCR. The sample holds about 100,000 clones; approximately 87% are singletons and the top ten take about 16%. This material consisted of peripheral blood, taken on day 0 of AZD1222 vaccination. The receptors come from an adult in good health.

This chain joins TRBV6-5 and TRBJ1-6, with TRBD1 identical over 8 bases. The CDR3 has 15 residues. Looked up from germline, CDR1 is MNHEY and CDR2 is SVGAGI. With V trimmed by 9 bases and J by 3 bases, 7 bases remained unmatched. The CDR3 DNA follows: TGTGCCAGTTGGACAGGGTTGGTCTATAATTCACCCCTCCACTTT. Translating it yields CASWTGLVYNSPLHF.

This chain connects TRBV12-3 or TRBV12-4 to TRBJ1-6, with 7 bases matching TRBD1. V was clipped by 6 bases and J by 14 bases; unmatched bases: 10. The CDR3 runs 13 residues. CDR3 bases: TGTGCCAGCAGCCCGGCCAGGGGGGGGTCCCTCCACTTT. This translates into CASSPARGGSLHF.

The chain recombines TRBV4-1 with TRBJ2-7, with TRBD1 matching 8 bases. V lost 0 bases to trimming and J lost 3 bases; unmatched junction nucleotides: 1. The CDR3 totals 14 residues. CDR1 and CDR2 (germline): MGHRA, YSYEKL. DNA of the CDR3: TGCGCCAGCAGCCAAGACAGGGGGCACTACGAGCAGTACTTC. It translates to CASSQDRGHYEQYF.

In DNA, the CDR3 is TGTGCCAGCAGTTTATATTTCACAGCGGGAGTAGTCTACGAGCAGTACTTC. This codes for CASSLYFTAGVVYEQYF. The V call is TRBV28, the J call TRBJ2-7; 8 bases fit TRBD2. Germline CDR1 is MDHEN and CDR2 is SYDVKM. This CDR3 has 17 amino acids. Germline trimming cut 1 base from V and 3 bases from J; bases unmatched to any gene: 11.

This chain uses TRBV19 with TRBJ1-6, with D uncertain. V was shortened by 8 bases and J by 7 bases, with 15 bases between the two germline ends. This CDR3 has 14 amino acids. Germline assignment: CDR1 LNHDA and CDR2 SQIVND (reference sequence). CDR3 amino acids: CASALYVGNSPLHF. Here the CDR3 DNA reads TGTGCCAGTGCCCTCTACGTGGGGAATTCACCCCTCCACTTT.

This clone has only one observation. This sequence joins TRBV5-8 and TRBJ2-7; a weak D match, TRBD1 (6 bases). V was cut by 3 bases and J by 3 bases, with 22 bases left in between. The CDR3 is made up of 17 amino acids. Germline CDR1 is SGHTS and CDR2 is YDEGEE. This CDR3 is CASSYLHRTETYYEQYF. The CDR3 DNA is TGTGCCAGCAGCTACTTACATCGGACAGAGACCTACTACGAGCAGTACTTC.

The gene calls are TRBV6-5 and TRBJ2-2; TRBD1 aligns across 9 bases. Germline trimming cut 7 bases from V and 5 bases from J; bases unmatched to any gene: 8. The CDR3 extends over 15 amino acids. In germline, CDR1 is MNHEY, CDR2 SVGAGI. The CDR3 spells CASTEGTGPTGELFF. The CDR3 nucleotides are TGTGCCAGCACCGAAGGGACAGGGCCGACCGGGGAGCTGTTTTTT.

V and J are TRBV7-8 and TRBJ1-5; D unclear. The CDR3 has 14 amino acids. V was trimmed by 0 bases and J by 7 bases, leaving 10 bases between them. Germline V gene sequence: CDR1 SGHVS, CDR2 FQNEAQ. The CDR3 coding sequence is TGTGCCAGCAGCTTAGCCGGCAGGTCACAGCCCCAGCATTTT. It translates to CASSLAGRSQPQHF. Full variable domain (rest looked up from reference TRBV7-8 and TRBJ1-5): GAGVSQSPRYKVAKRGQDVALRCDPISGHVSLFWYQQALGQGPEFLTYFQNEAQLDKSGLPSDRFFAERPEGSVSTLKIQRTQQEDSAVYLCASSLAGRSQPQHFGDGTRLSIL.

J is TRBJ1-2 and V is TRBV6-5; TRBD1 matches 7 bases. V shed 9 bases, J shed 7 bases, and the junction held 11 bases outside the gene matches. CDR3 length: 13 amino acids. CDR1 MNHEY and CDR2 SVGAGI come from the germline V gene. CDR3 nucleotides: TGTGCCAGTGACAGGGCGTCGTTTGGTGGCTACACCTTC. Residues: CASDRASFGGYTF.

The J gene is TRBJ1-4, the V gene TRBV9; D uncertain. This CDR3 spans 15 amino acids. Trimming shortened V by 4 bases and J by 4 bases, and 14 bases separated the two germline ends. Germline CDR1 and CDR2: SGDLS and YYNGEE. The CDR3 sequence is CASSQGGRNNEKLFF. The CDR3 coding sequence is TGTGCCAGCAGCCAAGGTGGACGGAATAATGAAAAACTGTTTTTT.

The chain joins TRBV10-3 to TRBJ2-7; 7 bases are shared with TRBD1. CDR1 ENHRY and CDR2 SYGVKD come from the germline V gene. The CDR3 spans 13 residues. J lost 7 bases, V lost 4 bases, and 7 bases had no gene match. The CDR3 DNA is TGTGCCATCAGTGTAATGACAGGGATTGAGCAGTACTTC. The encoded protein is CAISVMTGIEQYF.

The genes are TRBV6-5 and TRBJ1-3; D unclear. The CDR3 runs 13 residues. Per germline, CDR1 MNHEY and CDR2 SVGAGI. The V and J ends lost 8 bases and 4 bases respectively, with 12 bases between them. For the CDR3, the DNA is TGTGCCAGCTTATTCGCGGTCGGAAACACCATATATTTT. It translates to CASLFAVGNTIYF.

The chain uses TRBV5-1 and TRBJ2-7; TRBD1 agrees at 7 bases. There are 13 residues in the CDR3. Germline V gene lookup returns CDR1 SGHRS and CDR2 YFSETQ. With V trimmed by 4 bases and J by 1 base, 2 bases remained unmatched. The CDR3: CASSPGGSYEQYF. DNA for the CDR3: TGCGCCAGCAGCCCAGGGGGTTCCTACGAGCAGTACTTC. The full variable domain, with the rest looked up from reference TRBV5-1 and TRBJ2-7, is KAGVTQTPRYLIKTRGQQVTLSCSPISGHRSVSWYQQTPGQGLQFLFEYFSETQRNKGNFPGRFSGRQFSNSRSEMNVSTLELGDSALYLCASSPGGSYEQYFGPGTRLTVT.

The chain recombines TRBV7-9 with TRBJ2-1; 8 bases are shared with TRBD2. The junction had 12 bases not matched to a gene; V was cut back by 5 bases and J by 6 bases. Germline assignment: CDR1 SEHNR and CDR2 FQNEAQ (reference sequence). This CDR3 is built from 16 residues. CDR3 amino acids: CASSRIAGIGTNEQFF. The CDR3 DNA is TGTGCCAGCAGCCGCATAGCGGGGATTGGAACCAATGAGCAGTTCTTC.

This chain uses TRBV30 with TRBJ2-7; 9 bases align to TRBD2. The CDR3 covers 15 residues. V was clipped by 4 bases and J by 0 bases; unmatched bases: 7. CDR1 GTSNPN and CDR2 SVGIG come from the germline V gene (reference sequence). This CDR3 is CAWKTLSGSSYEQYF. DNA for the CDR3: TGTGCCTGGAAAACCCTTAGCGGGAGCTCCTACGAGCAGTACTTC.